The 18 T cell receptor beta chains reported below all come from one sample, sequenced in a study of blood T cell repertoires in COVID-19. Measured with immunoSEQ multiplex PCR; TCRdb has only the in-frame clones, and not every one. The sample lists tens of thousands of clones; 90% were seen once. The sample was peripheral blood. The source is a man between 18 and 29 years old with COVID-19, enrolled during active disease.

DNA for the CDR3: TGTGCCAGCAGTTCGCTCCAGGGTTCGGATCAGCCCCAGCATTTT. It encodes CASSSLQGSDQPQHF. The chain joins TRBV28 to TRBJ1-5; D perhaps matches TRBD1 (5 bases). V gave up 4 bases and J gave up 5 bases, with 15 bases separating them. Looked up from germline, CDR1 is MDHEN and CDR2 is SYDVKM. This CDR3 has 15 amino acids.

The rearrangement joins TRBV4-3 to TRBJ1-1; D perhaps matches TRBD1 (5 bases). The germline CDR1 and CDR2 sequences are LGHNA and YSLEER. V was shortened by 0 bases and J by 11 bases, with 16 bases between the two germline ends. This CDR3 has 14 residues. As DNA, the CDR3 is TGCGCCAGCAGCCAAGAGGCCTCAGGGTTTCGGGCTTTCTTT. Translation: CASSQEASGFRAFF.

The rearrangement uses TRBV10-1 and TRBJ1-1; 8 bases map to TRBD1. The CDR3 sequence is 12 residues long. Germline V gives CDR1 WNHNN, CDR2 SYGVQD (reference sequence). The V segment lost 7 bases and the J segment 11 bases; nucleotides outside the gene matches: 9. The CDR3, as DNA: TGCGCCAGCAAGGACAGGGCCAGAGAGGCTTTCTTT. This gives the protein CASKDRAREAFF.

The genes are TRBV6-2 or TRBV6-3 and TRBJ2-1, with a tentative D call TRBD1 (5 bases). The CDR3 length is 13 residues. Trimming removed 0 bases at V and 8 bases at J, with 8 bases between. Germline V gene data show CDR1 as MNHEY and CDR2 as SVGEGT. The CDR3 DNA reads as TGTGCCAGCAGTTACTCGATCAGGGATGAGCAGTTCTTC. Its translation is CASSYSIRDEQFF.

In its sample, this clone was seen once. This rearrangement joins TRBV28 to TRBJ1-1, with 11 bases aligning to TRBD1. Germline V gene lookup returns CDR1 MDHEN and CDR2 SYDVKM. This CDR3 is built from 15 residues. The ends lost 5 bases at V and 6 bases at J; junction bases unmatched: 8. The CDR3 DNA is TGTGCCAGCAGTGCCCCGGGACAGGGGGGCCCTGAAGCTTTCTTT. Protein: CASSAPGQGGPEAFF.

The CDR3 is CASSQSSGTGRRAFF. The CDR3 DNA sequence: TGTGCCAGTAGTCAATCTTCCGGGACAGGTAGAAGGGCTTTCTTT. The chain employs TRBV19 and TRBJ1-1, with TRBD1 identical over 8 bases. The CDR3 covers 15 residues. Per the germline V gene, CDR1 is LNHDA and CDR2 is SQIVND (reference sequence). Trimming cost V 5 bases and J 11 bases; bases outside gene matches: 16.

The CDR3 sequence is CASSSKGYPDTQYF. The CDR3 region has the DNA TGTGCCAGCAGCTCCAAGGGGTACCCAGATACGCAGTATTTT. This chain connects TRBV7-9 to TRBJ2-3, with D possibly matching TRBD1 (5 bases). Germline values: CDR1 SEHNR, CDR2 FQNEAQ (reference sequence). CDR3 size: 14 residues. The germline V and J ends were trimmed by 4 bases and 4 bases, with 12 bases remaining between them.

The gene calls are TRBV29-1 and TRBJ2-7, with D perhaps TRBD1 (7 bases). Germline CDR1 and CDR2: SQVTM and ANQGSEA. This CDR3 comprises 12 residues. The V gene lost 4 bases and the J gene lost 3 bases, with 10 bases spanning the gap. The CDR3 nucleotides read TGCAGCGTTGTTCAGGGGGGCTACGAGCAGTACTTC. It codes for CSVVQGGYEQYF.

V usage is TRBV27 and J usage is TRBJ2-1, with D possibly matching TRBD2 (6 bases). The CDR3 runs 19 residues. CDR1 is MNHEY and CDR2 is SMNVEV in the germline V gene (reference sequence). V was pared by 2 bases and J by 2 bases, with 22 bases between. CDR3 in amino acids: CASSLIPRLAVGTYNEQFF. CDR3 in DNA: TGTGCCAGCAGTTTAATCCCACGGTTAGCGGTAGGGACCTACAATGAGCAGTTCTTC.

V usage is TRBV29-1 and J usage is TRBJ2-5; D may be TRBD1 (6 bases). This CDR3 region has 11 residues. Germline V CDR1 and CDR2: SQVTM, ANQGSEA. V was cut by 6 bases and J by 7 bases, with 12 bases left in between. The CDR3 DNA follows: TGCAGCGTGGGGGCTAGTGGGACCCAGTACTTC. Amino acid sequence: CSVGASGTQYF.

This chain uses TRBV7-8 with TRBJ1-6; D is perhaps TRBD1 (6 bases). The V end lost 6 bases, the J end lost 7 bases, and 10 bases lay between the germline ends. The CDR3 loop spans 13 amino acids. CDR1 and CDR2 (germline): SGHVS, FQNEAQ. CDR3 in DNA: TGTGCCAGCAGAACAGGGATAAATTCACCCCTCCACTTT. Its translation is CASRTGINSPLHF.

The V gene is TRBV7-2, the J gene TRBJ2-7; D may be TRBD2 (5 bases). Germline loops: CDR1 SGHTA, CDR2 FQGNSA. V was clipped by 8 bases and J by 4 bases, with 9 bases between them. This CDR3 region has 11 residues. The CDR3 is CASRTGYEQYF. CDR3 nucleotide sequence: TGTGCCAGCCGGACGGGATACGAGCAGTACTTC.

J is TRBJ1-1 and V is TRBV3-1 (or the pseudogene TRBV3-2), with 8 bases that match TRBD1. Germline V lookup: CDR1 LGHDT, CDR2 YNNKEL (reference sequence). V was clipped by 2 bases and J by 11 bases; unmatched bases: 4. This CDR3 is 12 amino acids long. CDR3 bases: TGTGCCAGCAGCCAACAACAGGGGGTGGCTTTCTTT. Encoded protein: CASSQQQGVAFF.

The chain carries TRBV28 and TRBJ1-2; 9 positions match TRBD1. The CDR3 contains 13 residues. Trimming at V came to 2 bases and at J to 7 bases, leaving 2 bases not matched to a gene. Germline V gene data show CDR1 as MDHEN and CDR2 as SYDVKM. Here the CDR3 reads CASSLGQGSGYTF. The CDR3 DNA follows: TGTGCCAGCAGTTTAGGACAGGGGAGTGGCTACACCTTC.

This clone was observed a few times. The CDR3 spells CASSSPFTGGGTEAFF. The CDR3 coding sequence is TGTGCCAGCAGTAGCCCCTTTACGGGAGGTGGGACTGAAGCTTTCTTT. V usage is TRBV27 and J usage is TRBJ1-1; unclear D gene. Germline V CDR1 and CDR2: MNHEY, SMNVEV (reference sequence). This CDR3 comprises 16 residues. V dropped 5 bases and J dropped 5 bases, with 21 bases sitting between them.

This clone was detected only a few times. The genes are TRBV12-3 or TRBV12-4 and TRBJ2-5; no reliable D call. CDR3 length: 13 residues. Deletions cut 1 base from V and 1 base from J, with 4 bases between. Here the CDR3 reads CASSLGVQETQYF. The DNA of the CDR3 is TGTGCCAGCAGTTTAGGCGTCCAAGAGACCCAGTACTTC.

The chain recombines TRBV19 with TRBJ2-7; D might be TRBD2 (6 bases). Trimming stripped 0 bases from V and 6 bases from J, with 9 bases between. The CDR3 is 13 amino acids. CDR1 and CDR2 (germline): LNHDA, SQIVND (reference sequence). CDR3 loop: CASSIDRRAEQYF. The CDR3, as DNA: TGTGCCAGTAGTATAGATCGGAGGGCCGAGCAGTACTTC. The full variable domain, with the rest looked up from reference TRBV19 and TRBJ2-7, is DGGITQSPKYLFRKEGQNVTLSCEQNLNHDAMYWYRQDPGQGLRLIYYSQIVNDFQKGDIAEGYSVSREKKESFPLTVTSAQKNPTAFYLCASSIDRRAEQYFGPGTRLTVT.

In regard to this clone: The junction does not match germline at one end; this may be a read error. V and J are TRBV20-1 and TRBJ1-2; D is ambiguous. In germline, CDR1 is DFQATT, CDR2 SNEGSKA (reference sequence). CDR3 length equals 9 residues. This chain's CDR3 is CSANSGYTF. In DNA form, the CDR3 reads TGCAGTGCTAACTCTGGCTACACCTTC.